What follows is one TCR beta chain and its context. This clonotype was recorded many times. Its antigen remains undetermined. Base qualities are not provided; no much larger clone lies one nucleotide away. The data were obtained in a study of CD8 T cells in ankylosing spondylitis (dated by TCRdb to about 2017). Background on the whole study: The study profiled T cell receptor beta repertoires in healthy donors and ankylosing spondylitis patients to find disease-linked TCR variants. The full study cohort comprised 25 ankylosing spondylitis patients and 110 or so healthy donors. Peripheral blood samples were taken, and synovial fluid was additionally collected from ankylosing spondylitis patients. Results the study describes overall, beyond this receptor: Some TCR beta motif variants had previously been reported in synovial fluid and blood of reactive arthritis patients, which suggested common disease-initiation mechanisms. The disease-linked clones showed a CD8+ phenotype and occurred at relatively low frequencies in peripheral blood. According to the report, matched synovial fluid samples from ankylosing spondylitis patients were significantly enriched for the disease-linked clones. A TCR beta motif of several highly homologous amino acid variants appeared characteristic of blood from ankylosing spondylitis patients.

CDR1 and CDR2, per the germline V gene, are ENHRY and SYGVKD. Counted from cysteine to phenylalanine, this CDR3 has 16 amino acids. Here the CDR3 DNA is all that survives: 48 bases in frame from base 1. The germline V and J ends show losses of 0 bases and 1 base respectively, and no gene match explains 4 bases of the junction. Sequencing was carried out with an Illumina HiSeq 2500. Quantitative 5'-RACE with molecular barcodes was used to prepare TCR beta libraries. From the authors' description of their analysis: A new computational method based on a probabilistic model of VDJ rearrangement was used to identify disease-linked TCR variants. TCRdb reprocessed the public reads (quality trimming at Q25 with fastp, clone calling with MiXCR) and kept in-frame beta chains. Each entry merges the rows of one CDR3 protein and shows their most common DNA and genes. TCRdb's processing, not the authors' own work, is the source of the V and J calls. Here the sample has 200,000 to 250,000 distinct CDR3 sequences; 9.5% to 12% occur a single time. The top ten clonotypes cover 6% to 8% of the sample.

The V and J segments used are TRBV10-3 and TRBJ2-3, and 7 junctional nucleotides match TRBD2. Sequenced material: blood, either unsorted or a sorted T cell fraction (not recorded which). The TCR sequence derives from a male donor with ankylosing spondylitis or in good health (not recorded which). The nucleotide sequence is given as TGTGCCATCAGTGAGTCTTCGGGACTACGCACAGATACGCAGTATTTT. This encodes CAISESSGLRTDTQYF.